The following is a T cell receptor beta chain sequence with its context. What it binds is unknown. The data stem from a study of regulatory T cells in long-lasting Graves disease. Overall study findings and caveats: For persistent Graves' patients, TCR diversity was lower than for newly diagnosed ones. There were preferences for TRBV28, TRBJ1-2 and TRBJ2-5 in persistent disease.

From germline, CDR1 is LGHNA and CDR2 YSLEER. Trimming left V 1 base short and J 0 bases short, with 6 bases between. The CDR3 covers 15 residues. Time point given: persistent/refractory GD, antithyroid drugs over 5 years with positive TRAb. Following extraction of RNA from PBMCs, that RNA was used to make the TCR library. Patients hailed from an endocrinology department in Xi'an, China. Both iRepertoire HTBI primers and Arm-PCR of CDR3 regions were used to build the TCR beta libraries. MiXCR, applied by TCRdb to the multiplex PCR reads, yields one record per CDR3 protein. The sample has under 350,000 distinct CDR3 sequences; 20% to 25% are singletons.

The chain couples TRBV4-3 to TRBJ1-4; unclear D gene. The sample in question was peripheral blood mononuclear cells (PBMCs), obtained when the disease was refractory, from a patient treated with antithyroid drugs. This TCR came from a female donor with Graves disease. This chain's CDR3 is CASSQGLATNEKLFF. The DNA of the CDR3 is TGCGCCAGCAGCCAAGGACTTGCAACTAATGAAAAACTGTTTTTT.